This record covers a single TCR beta chain. This clone was detected only a few times. Its antigen is currently not known. No base quality information exists; no much larger clone differs at one position. Genomic DNA was isolated from the sorted cells so that the TCRbeta CDR3 region could be sequenced. TCRbeta CDR3 regions were sequenced using the immunoSEQ Assay. This immuneACCESS table, as held by TCRdb, lists in-frame sequences with V and J called but not all clones. Of the missing ones, under half trace to an unresolved V gene in checked studies; the others have no known cause. The sample includes about 99,000 clones, with roughly 90% observed a single time. Around 0.32% of the sample is in the top ten clones. Patients with a history of autoimmune disease or receiving systemic immunosuppression were excluded from the trial. Peripheral blood for TCR sequencing was collected from all dose cohorts at baseline, on cycle 4 day 1, and on cycle 7 day 1. The samples were drawn from a first-in-human, open-label, multicenter phase I dose-escalation trial of ivuxolimab. Adults with locally advanced or metastatic melanoma, renal cell, hepatocellular, or head and neck squamous cell carcinoma were enrolled in the trial. Before TCR sequencing, CD4+ and CD8+ T cells were separately sorted from peripheral blood.

The data were obtained in a study of OX40 agonist ivuxolimab in advanced cancers. Turning to the overall study: Ivuxolimab, which targeted the costimulatory receptor OX40 (CD134), was an agonistic, fully human IgG2 monoclonal antibody. Intravenous ivuxolimab was administered to patients every 2 weeks at six dose levels: 0.01, 0.1, 0.3, 1.5, 3 and 10 mg/kg. Of the 50 to 55 patients in dose escalation, about 19 had hepatocellular carcinoma, roughly 15 had melanoma, 9 had renal cell carcinoma and 9 had head and neck cancer. Partial responses were achieved by three dose-escalation patients, of whom one had hepatocellular carcinoma and two had cutaneous melanoma. Peripheral TCRbeta sequencing aimed to test whether ivuxolimab altered TCR sequence diversity and caused clonal T-cell expansion. Prior anti-PD-1, anti-PD-L1 or anti-CTLA-4 therapy was permitted, and checkpoint inhibitors had been received by around 39% of dose-escalation patients. In the dose-escalation cohort, more than 75% of patients were male, and the mean age was approximately 60 years, with a range of roughly 20 to 79. The paper reports the monotherapy dose-escalation portion (N of about 50 patients) of the phase I ivuxolimab trial.

Broad study findings and their caveats: Low levels of normalized T-cell clonal expansion were also seen in some nonresponding patients. In partial responders in the 0.1-3.0 mg/kg groups, normalized peripheral clonal expansion was found to be among the lowest, especially among CD8+ T cells. After ivuxolimab, more expanded clones were found on average in CD8+ T cells than in CD4+ T cells. Clonal expansion of both CD4+ and CD8+ blood T cells was observed from baseline to week 6 at doses 0.1 to 3.0 mg/kg. The antigen specificity of the clonally expanded peripheral T cells was not determined.

The CDR3 contains 11 residues, cysteine and phenylalanine counted. Only CDR3 DNA remains: 33 bases, in frame from the first base. For CDR1 and CDR2, the germline V gene (reference sequence) lists DFQATT and SNEGSKA. The junction carries 9 bases between V and J, which are trimmed by 5 bases and 5 bases respectively. The chain couples TRBV20-1 to TRBJ1-2; TRBD1 is perhaps the D gene, given 5 matching bases. The sequences come from CD4+ or CD8+ T cells sorted from blood, collected in a trial of the OX40 agonist ivuxolimab. The clonotype comes from an adult with an advanced solid tumor such as melanoma, head and neck, liver or kidney cancer. The CDR3 has the sequence CSAQQDYGYTF. The nucleotide sequence is TGCAGTGCTCAACAGGATTATGGCTACACCTTC.